Listed here is a single TCR beta chain. Germline-derived CDR1 and CDR2 are KGHDR and SFDVKD. The CDR3 totals 13 residues. Trimming at V came to 3 bases and at J to 14 bases, leaving 5 bases not matched to a gene. These data originate in a study of blood T cell repertoires in COVID-19. The protocol was immunoSEQ multiplex PCR, while the TCRdb copy is restricted to in-frame clones and leaves out a portion. The table lists about 210,000 clones, roughly 86% of them singletons. Sequenced material: peripheral blood. This chain uses TRBV24-1 with TRBJ2-3, with TRBD2 matching 12 bases. The receptor comes from a man between 60 and 75 years old with acute or convalescent COVID-19. This chain's CDR3 is CATSDGLAGGWYF. The CDR3 DNA is TGTGCCACCAGTGATGGCCTAGCGGGGGGGTGGTATTTT.